This T cell receptor (beta chain) was obtained from a study of blood T cell repertoires in COVID-19. CDR1 is MNHEY, CDR2 SMNVEV, per germline (reference sequence). The CDR3 contains 14 residues. With 6 bases clipped from V and 4 bases from J, the junction kept 9 bases outside the gene matches. Sequencing used immunoSEQ multiplex PCR; TCRdb keeps in-frame clones, though not all of them. The repertoire holds over 55,000 clones, around 86% seen once, with under 6.5% in the top ten. Sample: peripheral blood. The clonotype was recovered from a man over 45 with active COVID-19. The rearrangement uses TRBV27 and TRBJ2-7, with TRBD1 matching over 7 bases. In DNA form, the CDR3 reads TGTGCCAGCAGGCCTTCAGGGGGTCTTTACGAGCAGTACTTC. Its protein product is CASRPSGGLYEQYF.